This entry concerns a single TCR beta chain. These data are taken from a study of blood T cell repertoires in COVID-19. Turning to the study itself: The United States, Italy and Spain provided the acute and convalescent COVID-19 samples. The cDNA or gDNA used as material had been derived from T cells, B-cell-depleted T cells, or PBMCs.

Per the authors' pipeline: Estimated nucleated cell counts came from reference gene primer amplification. Clones were read by immunoSEQ multiplex PCR, and TCRdb kept only the in-frame ones, dropping some. The V and J calls and clone size were taken over from that table, and D and trimming were inferred from the DNA. The table lists about 150,000 clones, roughly nine tenths of them singletons. Per the germline V gene, CDR1 is MDHEN and CDR2 is SYDVKM. The CDR3 totals 13 residues. Trimming stripped 8 bases from V and 3 bases from J, with 11 bases between. The chain carries TRBV28 and TRBJ1-5; D perhaps matches TRBD1 (5 bases). The sequence was obtained from a woman between 40 and 50 years old with acute or convalescent COVID-19. The sequenced sample was peripheral blood. CDR3 DNA sequence: TGTGCCAGCTTCGACAGCTACAATCAGCCCCAGCATTTT. Its translation: CASFDSYNQPQHF.